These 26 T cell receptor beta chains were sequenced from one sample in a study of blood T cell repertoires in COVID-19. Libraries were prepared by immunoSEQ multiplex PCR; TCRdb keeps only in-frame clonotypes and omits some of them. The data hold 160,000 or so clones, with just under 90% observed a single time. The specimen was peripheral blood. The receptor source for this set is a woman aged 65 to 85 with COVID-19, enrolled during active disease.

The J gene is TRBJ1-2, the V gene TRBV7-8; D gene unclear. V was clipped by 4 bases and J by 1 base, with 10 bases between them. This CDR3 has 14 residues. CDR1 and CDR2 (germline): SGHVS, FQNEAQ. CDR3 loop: CASSSSTDNYGYTF. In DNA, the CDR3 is TGTGCCAGCAGCTCCTCAACAGATAACTATGGCTACACCTTC.

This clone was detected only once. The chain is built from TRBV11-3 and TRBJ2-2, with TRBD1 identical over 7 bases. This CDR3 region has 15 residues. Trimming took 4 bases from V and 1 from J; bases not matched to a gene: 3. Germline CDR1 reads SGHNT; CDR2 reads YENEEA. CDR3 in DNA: TGTGCCAGCAGCTCTCGGACAGGGAACACCGGGGAGCTGTTTTTT. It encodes CASSSRTGNTGELFF.

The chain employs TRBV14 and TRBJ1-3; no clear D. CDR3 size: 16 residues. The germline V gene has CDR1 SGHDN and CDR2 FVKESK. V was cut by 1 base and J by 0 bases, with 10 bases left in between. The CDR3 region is CASSQVSGLSGNTIYF. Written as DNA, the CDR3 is TGTGCCAGCAGCCAAGTATCGGGTCTCTCTGGAAACACCATATATTTT. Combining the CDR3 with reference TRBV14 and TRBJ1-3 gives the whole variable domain EAGVTQFPSHSVIEKGQTVTLRCDPISGHDNLYWYRRVMGKEIKFLLHFVKESKQDESGMPNNRFLAERTGGTYSTLKVQPAELEDSGVYFCASSQVSGLSGNTIYFGEGSWLTVV.

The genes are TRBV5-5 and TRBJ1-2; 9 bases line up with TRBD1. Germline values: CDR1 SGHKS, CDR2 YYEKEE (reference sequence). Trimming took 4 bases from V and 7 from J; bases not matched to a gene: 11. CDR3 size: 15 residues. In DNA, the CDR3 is TGTGCCAGCAGCCATCTGGGACAGGGAGGTGGTGGCTACACCTTC. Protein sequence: CASSHLGQGGGGYTF. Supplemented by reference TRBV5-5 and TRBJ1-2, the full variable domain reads DAGVTQSPTHLIKTRGQQVTLRCSPISGHKSVSWYQQVLGQGPQFIFQYYEKEERGRGNFPDRFSARQFPNYSSELNVNALLLGDSALYLCASSHLGQGGGGYTFGSGTRLTVV.

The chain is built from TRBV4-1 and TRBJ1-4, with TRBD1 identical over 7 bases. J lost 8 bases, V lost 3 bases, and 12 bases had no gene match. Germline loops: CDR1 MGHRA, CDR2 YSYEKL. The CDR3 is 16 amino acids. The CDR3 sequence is CASSHARRQGSEKLFF. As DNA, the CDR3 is TGCGCCAGCAGCCACGCACGGAGACAGGGTAGCGAAAAACTGTTTTTT.

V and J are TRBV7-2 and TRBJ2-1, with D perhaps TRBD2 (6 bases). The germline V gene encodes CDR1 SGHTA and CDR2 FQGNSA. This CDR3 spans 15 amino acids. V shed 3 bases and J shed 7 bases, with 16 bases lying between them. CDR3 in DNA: TGTGCCAGCAGCTTGGTAGGGGCAGGGAGGAATGAGCAGTTCTTC. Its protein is CASSLVGAGRNEQFF.

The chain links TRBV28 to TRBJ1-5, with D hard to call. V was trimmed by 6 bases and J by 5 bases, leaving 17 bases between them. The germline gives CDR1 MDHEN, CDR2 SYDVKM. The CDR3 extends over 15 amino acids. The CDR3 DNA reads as TGTGCCAGCAGACCGCACGGGAGGGTGGATCAGCCCCAGCATTTT. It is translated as CASRPHGRVDQPQHF.

The CDR3 coding sequence is TGTGCCAGCTCACGCGAACAGGGCGCTTATGGCTACACCTTC. This sequence encodes CASSREQGAYGYTF. J is TRBJ1-2 and V is TRBV18; the D gene is possibly TRBD1 (6 bases). In germline, CDR1 is KGHSH, CDR2 LQKENI. Trimming removed 4 bases from V and 5 bases from J, with 14 bases in between. This CDR3 is built from 14 residues.

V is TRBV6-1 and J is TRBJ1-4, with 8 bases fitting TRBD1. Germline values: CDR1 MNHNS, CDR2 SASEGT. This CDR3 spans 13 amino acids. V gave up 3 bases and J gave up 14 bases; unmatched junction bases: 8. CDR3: CASSDLGQAGLFF. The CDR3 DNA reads TGTGCCAGCAGTGACCTGGGACAGGCGGGTCTGTTTTTT.

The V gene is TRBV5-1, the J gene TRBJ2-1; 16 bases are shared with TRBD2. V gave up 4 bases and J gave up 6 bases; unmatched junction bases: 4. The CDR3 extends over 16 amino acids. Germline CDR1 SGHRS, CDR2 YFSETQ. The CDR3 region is CASSGTSGGAVNEQFF. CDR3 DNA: TGCGCCAGCAGCGGGACTAGCGGGGGGGCAGTCAATGAGCAGTTCTTC.

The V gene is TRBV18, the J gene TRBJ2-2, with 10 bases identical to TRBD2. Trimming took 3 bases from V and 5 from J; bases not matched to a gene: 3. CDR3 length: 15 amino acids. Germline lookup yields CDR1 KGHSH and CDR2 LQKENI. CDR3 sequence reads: CASSPLAGETGELFF. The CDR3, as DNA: TGTGCCAGCTCACCCCTAGCGGGGGAAACCGGGGAGCTGTTTTTT. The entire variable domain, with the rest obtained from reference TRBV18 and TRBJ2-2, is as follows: NAGVMQNPRHLVRRRGQEARLRCSPMKGHSHVYWYRQLPEEGLKFMVYLQKENIIDESGMPKERFSAEFPKEGPSILRIQQVVRGDSAAYFCASSPLAGETGELFFGEGSRLTVL.

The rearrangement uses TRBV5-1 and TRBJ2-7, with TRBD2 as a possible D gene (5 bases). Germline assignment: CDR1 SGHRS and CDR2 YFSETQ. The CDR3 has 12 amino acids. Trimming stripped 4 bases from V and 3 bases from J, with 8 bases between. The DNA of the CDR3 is TGCGCCAGCAGCAAGGACTTCTACGAGCAGTACTTC. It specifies CASSKDFYEQYF.

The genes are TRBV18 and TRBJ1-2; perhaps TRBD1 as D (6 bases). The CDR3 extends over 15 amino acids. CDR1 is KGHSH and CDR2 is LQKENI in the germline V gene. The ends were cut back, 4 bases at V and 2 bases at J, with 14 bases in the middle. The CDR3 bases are TGTGCCAGCTCACAATCCGGGACAAACAACTATGGCTACACCTTC. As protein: CASSQSGTNNYGYTF.

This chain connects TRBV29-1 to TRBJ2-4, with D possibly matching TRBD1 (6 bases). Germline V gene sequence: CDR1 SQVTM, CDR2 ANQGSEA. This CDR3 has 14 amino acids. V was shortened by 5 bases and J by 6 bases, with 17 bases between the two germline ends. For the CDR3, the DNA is TGCAGCGTTCGGGGAACAGGGCAGGGAAACATTCAGTACTTC. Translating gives CSVRGTGQGNIQYF.

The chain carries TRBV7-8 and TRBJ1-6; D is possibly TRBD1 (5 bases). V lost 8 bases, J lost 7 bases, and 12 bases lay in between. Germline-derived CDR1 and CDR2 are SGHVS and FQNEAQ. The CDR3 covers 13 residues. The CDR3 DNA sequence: TGTGCCAGCCAAAGACAGACAAATTCACCCCTCCACTTT. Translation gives CASQRQTNSPLHF.

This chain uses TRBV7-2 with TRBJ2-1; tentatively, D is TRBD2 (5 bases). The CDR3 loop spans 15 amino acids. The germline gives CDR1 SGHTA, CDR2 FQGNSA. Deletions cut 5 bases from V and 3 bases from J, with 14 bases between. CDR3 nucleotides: TGTGCCAGCAGCCGCAGCGGAGAGGGCTACAATGAGCAGTTCTTC. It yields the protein CASSRSGEGYNEQFF.

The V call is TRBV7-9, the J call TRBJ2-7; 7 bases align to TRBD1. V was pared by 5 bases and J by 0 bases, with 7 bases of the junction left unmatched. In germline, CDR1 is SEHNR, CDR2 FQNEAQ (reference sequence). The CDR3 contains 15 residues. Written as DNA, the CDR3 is TGTGCCAGCAGCCCGAACAGGGGACACTCCTACGAGCAGTACTTC. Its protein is CASSPNRGHSYEQYF.

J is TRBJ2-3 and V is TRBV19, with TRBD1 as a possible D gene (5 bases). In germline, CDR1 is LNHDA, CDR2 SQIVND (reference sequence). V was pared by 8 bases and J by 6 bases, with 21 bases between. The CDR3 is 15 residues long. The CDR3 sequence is CASGGAGTPRDTQYF. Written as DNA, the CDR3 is TGTGCCAGTGGTGGGGCAGGAACCCCAAGGGATACGCAGTATTTT.

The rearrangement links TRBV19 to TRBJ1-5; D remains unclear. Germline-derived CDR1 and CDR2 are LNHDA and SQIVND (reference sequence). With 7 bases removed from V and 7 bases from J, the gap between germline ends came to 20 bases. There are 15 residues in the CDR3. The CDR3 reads CASTPLEPPYQPQHF. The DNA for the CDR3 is TGTGCCAGTACCCCCCTGGAGCCTCCGTACCAGCCCCAGCATTTT.

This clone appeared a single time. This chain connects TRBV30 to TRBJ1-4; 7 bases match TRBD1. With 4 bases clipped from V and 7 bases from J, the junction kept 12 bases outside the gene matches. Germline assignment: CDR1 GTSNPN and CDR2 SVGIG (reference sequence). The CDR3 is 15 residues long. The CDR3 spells CAWNPKGTVGEKLFF. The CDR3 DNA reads TGTGCCTGGAACCCTAAAGGGACAGTTGGTGAAAAACTGTTTTTT.

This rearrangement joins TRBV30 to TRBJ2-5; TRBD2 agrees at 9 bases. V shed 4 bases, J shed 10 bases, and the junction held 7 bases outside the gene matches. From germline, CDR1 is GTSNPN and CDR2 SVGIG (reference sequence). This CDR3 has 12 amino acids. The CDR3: CAWTSGVIGQYF. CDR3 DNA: TGTGCCTGGACTAGCGGGGTCATTGGCCAGTACTTC.

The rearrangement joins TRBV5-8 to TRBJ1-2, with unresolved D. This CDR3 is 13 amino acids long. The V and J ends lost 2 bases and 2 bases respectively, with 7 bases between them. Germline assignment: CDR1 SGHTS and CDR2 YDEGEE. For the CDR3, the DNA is TGTGCCAGCAGCTTACAGCAGAACTATGGCTACACCTTC. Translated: CASSLQQNYGYTF. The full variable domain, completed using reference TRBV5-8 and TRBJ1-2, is EAGVTQSPTHLIKTRGQQATLRCSPISGHTSVYWYQQALGLGLQFLLWYDEGEERNRGNFPPRFSGRQFPNYSSELNVNALELEDSALYLCASSLQQNYGYTFGSGTRLTVV.

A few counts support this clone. CDR3 in DNA: TGTGCCAGCAGCAACCGGGACAGCCCCAATCAGCCCCAGCATTTT. Translating gives CASSNRDSPNQPQHF. The chain couples TRBV3-1 (or the pseudogene TRBV3-2) to TRBJ1-5, with 7 nucleotides matching TRBD1. Trimming removed 5 bases from V and 3 bases from J; junction bases left unmatched: 7. The CDR3 length is 15 residues. The germline V gene has CDR1 LGHDT and CDR2 YNNKEL (reference sequence).

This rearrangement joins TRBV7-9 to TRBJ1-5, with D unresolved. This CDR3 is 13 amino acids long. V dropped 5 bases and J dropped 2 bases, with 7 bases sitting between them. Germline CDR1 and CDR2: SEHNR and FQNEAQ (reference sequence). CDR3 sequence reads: CASSLTGNQPQHF. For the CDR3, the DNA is TGTGCCAGCAGCCTTACGGGCAATCAGCCCCAGCATTTT.

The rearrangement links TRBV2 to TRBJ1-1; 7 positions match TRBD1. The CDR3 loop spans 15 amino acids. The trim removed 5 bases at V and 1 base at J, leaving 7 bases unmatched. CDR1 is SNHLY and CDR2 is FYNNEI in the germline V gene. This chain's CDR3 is CASSPRQGRNTEAFF. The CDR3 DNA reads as TGTGCCAGCAGTCCACGACAGGGAAGGAACACTGAAGCTTTCTTT.

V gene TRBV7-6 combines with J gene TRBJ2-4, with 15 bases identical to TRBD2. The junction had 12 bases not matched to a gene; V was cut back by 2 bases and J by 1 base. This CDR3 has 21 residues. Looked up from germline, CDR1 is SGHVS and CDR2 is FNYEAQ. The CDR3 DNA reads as TGTGCCAGCAGCTTAAGCCGCCCGGGACTAGCGGGGGGCCTGGCCAAAAACATTCAGTACTTC. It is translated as CASSLSRPGLAGGLAKNIQYF.